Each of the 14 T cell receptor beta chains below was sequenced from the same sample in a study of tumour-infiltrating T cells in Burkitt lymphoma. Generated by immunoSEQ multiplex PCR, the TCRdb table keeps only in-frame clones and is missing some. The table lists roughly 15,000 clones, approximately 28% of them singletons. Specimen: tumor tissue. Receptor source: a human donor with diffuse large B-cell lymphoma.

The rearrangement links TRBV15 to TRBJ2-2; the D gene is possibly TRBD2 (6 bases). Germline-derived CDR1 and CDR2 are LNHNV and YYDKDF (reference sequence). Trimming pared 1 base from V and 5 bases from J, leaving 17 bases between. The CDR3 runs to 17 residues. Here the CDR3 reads CATSRGAQGGRTGELFF. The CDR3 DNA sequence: TGTGCCACCAGCAGAGGGGCGCAGGGAGGTCGGACCGGGGAGCTGTTTTTT.

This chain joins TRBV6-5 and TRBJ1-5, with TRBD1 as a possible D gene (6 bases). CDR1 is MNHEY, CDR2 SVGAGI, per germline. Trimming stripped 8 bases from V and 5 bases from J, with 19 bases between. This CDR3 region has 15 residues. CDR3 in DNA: TGTGCCAGCTCTCCTTCTTGGGGGGCTTATCAGCCCCAGCATTTT. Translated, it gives CASSPSWGAYQPQHF.

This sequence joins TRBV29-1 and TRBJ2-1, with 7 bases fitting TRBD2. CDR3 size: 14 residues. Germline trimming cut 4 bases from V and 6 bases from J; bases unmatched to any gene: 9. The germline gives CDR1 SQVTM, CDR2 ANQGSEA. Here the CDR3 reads CSVVDEWTSNEQFF. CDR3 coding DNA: TGCAGCGTTGTGGATGAATGGACTAGCAATGAGCAGTTCTTC.

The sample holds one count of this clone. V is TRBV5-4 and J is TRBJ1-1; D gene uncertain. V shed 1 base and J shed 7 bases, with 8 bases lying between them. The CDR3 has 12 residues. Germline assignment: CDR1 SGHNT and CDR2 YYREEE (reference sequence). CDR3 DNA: TGTGCCAGCAGCTTGCCGGGCCGTGAAGCTTTCTTT. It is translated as CASSLPGREAFF.

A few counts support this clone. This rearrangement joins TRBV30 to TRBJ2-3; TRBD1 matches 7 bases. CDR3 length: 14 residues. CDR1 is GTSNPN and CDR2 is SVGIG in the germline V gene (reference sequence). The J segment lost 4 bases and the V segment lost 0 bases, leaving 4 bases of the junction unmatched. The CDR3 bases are TGTGCCTGGAGTGTAGGGGGCCGGGCAGATACGCAGTATTTT. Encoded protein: CAWSVGGRADTQYF.

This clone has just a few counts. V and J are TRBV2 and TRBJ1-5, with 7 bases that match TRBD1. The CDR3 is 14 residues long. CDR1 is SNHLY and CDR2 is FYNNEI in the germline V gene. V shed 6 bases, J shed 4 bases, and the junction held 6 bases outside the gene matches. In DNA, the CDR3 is TGTGCCAGCAGACCCGGGACAGCGAATCAGCCCCAGCATTTT. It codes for CASRPGTANQPQHF.

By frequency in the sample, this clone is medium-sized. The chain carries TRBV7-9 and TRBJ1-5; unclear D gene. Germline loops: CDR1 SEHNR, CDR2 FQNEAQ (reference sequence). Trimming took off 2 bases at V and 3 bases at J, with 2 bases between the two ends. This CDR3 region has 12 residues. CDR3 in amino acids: CASSLNNQPQHF. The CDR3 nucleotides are TGTGCCAGCAGCTTAAACAATCAGCCCCAGCATTTT.

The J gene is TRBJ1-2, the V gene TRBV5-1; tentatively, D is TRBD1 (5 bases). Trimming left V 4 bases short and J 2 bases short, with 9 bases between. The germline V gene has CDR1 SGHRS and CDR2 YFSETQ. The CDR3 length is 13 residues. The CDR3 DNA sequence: TGCGCCAGCAGCGACAGCAAAAACTATGGCTACACCTTC. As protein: CASSDSKNYGYTF.

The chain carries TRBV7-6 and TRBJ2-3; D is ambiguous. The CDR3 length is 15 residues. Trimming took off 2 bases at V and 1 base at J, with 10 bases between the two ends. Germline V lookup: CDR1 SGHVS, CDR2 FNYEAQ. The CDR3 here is CASSLRVLGTDTQYF. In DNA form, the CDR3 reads TGTGCCAGCAGCTTACGTGTCCTAGGCACAGATACGCAGTATTTT.

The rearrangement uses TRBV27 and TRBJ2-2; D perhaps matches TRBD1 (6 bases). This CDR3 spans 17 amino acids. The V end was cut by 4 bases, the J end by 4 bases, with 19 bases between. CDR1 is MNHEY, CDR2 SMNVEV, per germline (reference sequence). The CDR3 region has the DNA TGTGCCAGCAGTTCCAGCTCAGGGGCCACCCGCACCGGGGAGCTGTTTTTT. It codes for CASSSSSGATRTGELFF.

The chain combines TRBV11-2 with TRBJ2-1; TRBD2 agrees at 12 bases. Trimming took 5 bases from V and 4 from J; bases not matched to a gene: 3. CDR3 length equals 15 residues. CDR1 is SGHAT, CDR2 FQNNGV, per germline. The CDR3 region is CASSQTSGSYNEQFF. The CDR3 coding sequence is TGTGCCAGCAGCCAGACTAGCGGGAGTTACAATGAGCAGTTCTTC.

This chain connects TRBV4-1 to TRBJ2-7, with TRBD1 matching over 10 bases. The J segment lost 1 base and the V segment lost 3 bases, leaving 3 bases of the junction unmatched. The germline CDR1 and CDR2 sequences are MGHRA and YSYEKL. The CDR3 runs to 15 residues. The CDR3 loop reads CASSQGTGVSYEQYF. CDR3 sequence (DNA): TGCGCCAGCAGCCAGGGGACAGGGGTGTCCTACGAGCAGTACTTC.

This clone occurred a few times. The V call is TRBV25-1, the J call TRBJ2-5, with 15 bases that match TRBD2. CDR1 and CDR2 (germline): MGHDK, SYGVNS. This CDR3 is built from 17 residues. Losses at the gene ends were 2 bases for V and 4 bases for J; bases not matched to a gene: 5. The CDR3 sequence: CASSERGLAGGLETQYF. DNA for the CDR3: TGTGCCAGCAGTGAACGAGGACTAGCGGGAGGGCTAGAGACCCAGTACTTC.

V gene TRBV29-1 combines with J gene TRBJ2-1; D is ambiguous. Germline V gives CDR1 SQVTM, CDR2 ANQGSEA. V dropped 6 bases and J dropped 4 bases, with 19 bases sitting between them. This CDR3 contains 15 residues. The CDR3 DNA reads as TGCAGCGTGCCATCCCTTCCCAGCCGTTACAATGAGCAGTTCTTC. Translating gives CSVPSLPSRYNEQFF.